These 23 T cell receptor beta chains share one sample of origin, sequenced in a study of T cells after yellow fever vaccination. TCRdb analysed the 5' RACE reads with MiXCR anew, one entry per CDR3 protein. The sample carries fewer than 650,000 distinct CDR3 sequences, about a fifth recorded once. Specimen: PBMCs, collected less than 25 days after the first yellow fever vaccination. The source is a man aged 18-30 years who received the YFV17D yellow fever vaccine.

This clonotype has a handful of counts. The chain employs TRBV25-1 and TRBJ2-7; D unresolved. This CDR3 contains 14 residues. Trimming removed 2 bases at V and 6 bases at J, with 14 bases between. Germline CDR1 and CDR2: MGHDK and SYGVNS. This CDR3 reads CASSEQKVKVEQYF. The DNA for the CDR3 is TGTGCCAGCAGTGAACAGAAAGTTAAGGTCGAGCAGTACTTC.

This chain joins TRBV3-1 and TRBJ2-3; TRBD2 is a possible D gene (6 bases). Trimming cost V 3 bases and J 2 bases, with 18 bases left between them. Germline CDR1 is LGHDT and CDR2 is YNNKEL (reference sequence). The CDR3 runs 17 residues. The CDR3 sequence is CASSHEGRGSATDTQYF. CDR3 nucleotides: TGTGCCAGCAGCCATGAGGGGCGGGGCTCTGCCACAGATACGCAGTATTTT.

This clonotype was seen at least ten times. The V and J genes are TRBV4-3 and TRBJ2-7; possible D gene TRBD1, 5 bases. CDR3 length: 16 amino acids. Germline CDR1 and CDR2: LGHNA and YSLEER. With 2 bases removed from V and 1 base from J, the gap between germline ends came to 15 bases. The CDR3 region has the DNA TGCGCCAGCAGCCAACGTACAGGCCGACCTTCCTACGAGCAGTACTTC. Translating it yields CASSQRTGRPSYEQYF.

The chain has TRBV7-2 and TRBJ2-7; 7 bases align to TRBD2. With V trimmed by 6 bases and J by 1 base, 9 bases remained unmatched. The CDR3 runs 15 residues. Per germline, CDR1 SGHTA and CDR2 FQGNSA. In nucleotides, the CDR3 is TGTGCCAGCAGTTGGGGGAGCGGGGCTTCCTACGAGCAGTACTTC. Translated, it gives CASSWGSGASYEQYF.

At least ten counts were recorded for this clonotype. The CDR3 DNA follows: TGTGCCAGCAGTTATGGGGGTGAGACCCAGTACTTC. Translated: CASSYGGETQYF. V usage is TRBV6-5 and J usage is TRBJ2-5, with D perhaps assigned TRBD1 or TRBD2 (5 bases each). Trimming shortened V by 3 bases and J by 5 bases, and 7 bases separated the two germline ends. CDR3 length: 12 residues. CDR1 is MNHEY and CDR2 is SVGAGI in the germline V gene.

The chain has TRBV7-2 and TRBJ1-1; 9 positions agree with TRBD1. The length of the CDR3 is 16 residues. Trimming took 2 bases from V and 3 from J; bases not matched to a gene: 7. CDR1 and CDR2 (germline): SGHTA, FQGNSA. In DNA, the CDR3 is TGTGCCAGCAGCTTATTGGACAGGGGAGGGGACACTGAAGCTTTCTTT. It specifies CASSLLDRGGDTEAFF.

This chain connects TRBV7-9 to TRBJ1-1; 9 nucleotides align to TRBD1. This CDR3 contains 12 residues. CDR1 and CDR2 (germline): SEHNR, FQNEAQ (reference sequence). V gave up 5 bases and J gave up 11 bases; unmatched junction bases: 6. This CDR3 is CASSPGQGRAFF. For the CDR3, the DNA is TGTGCCAGCAGCCCGGGACAGGGTCGGGCTTTCTTT.

This clonotype showed up just a few times. The rearrangement links TRBV4-3 to TRBJ2-2, with a tentative D call TRBD1 (6 bases). Trimming removed 1 base at V and 5 bases at J, with 14 bases between. Germline CDR1 is LGHNA and CDR2 is YSLEER. This CDR3 is 16 amino acids long. The chain's CDR3 is CASSQGKGQRTGELFF. The CDR3 nucleotides are TGCGCCAGCAGCCAAGGCAAAGGACAGAGAACCGGGGAGCTGTTTTTT.

The chain joins TRBV25-1 to TRBJ2-5; D perhaps matches TRBD1 (5 bases). Germline V gene sequence: CDR1 MGHDK, CDR2 SYGVNS. V lost 7 bases and J 6 bases, leaving 9 bases between the germline ends. The CDR3 runs to 11 residues. The CDR3 protein is CASIAGKTQYF. In nucleotides, the CDR3 is TGTGCCAGCATAGCAGGGAAGACCCAGTACTTC.

This clonotype was seen a handful of times. This chain joins TRBV27 and TRBJ2-7, with 7 bases matching TRBD1. The CDR3 totals 13 residues. Germline V CDR1 and CDR2: MNHEY, SMNVEV (reference sequence). J lost 9 bases, V lost 5 bases, and 10 bases had no gene match. CDR3 DNA sequence: TGTGCCAGCAGTACCTACAGGGGTTCGTGGCAGTACGTC. Residues: CASSTYRGSWQYV.

There are a few counts of this clonotype. V and J are TRBV5-5 and TRBJ2-2; a possible D gene is TRBD2 (5 bases). The germline gives CDR1 SGHKS, CDR2 YYEKEE (reference sequence). The V end was cut by 0 bases, the J end by 0 bases, with 12 bases between. The CDR3 runs to 17 residues. The CDR3 loop is CASSLDFYSANTGELFF. The CDR3 nucleotides read TGTGCCAGCAGCTTGGATTTCTATAGCGCGAACACCGGGGAGCTGTTTTTT.

This clonotype occurred many times. This rearrangement joins TRBV20-1 to TRBJ2-3; 12 nucleotides align to TRBD2. Germline V gene data show CDR1 as DFQATT and CDR2 as SNEGSKA (reference sequence). V dropped 5 bases and J dropped 2; count of bases not matched to a gene: 14. There are 18 residues in the CDR3. CDR3 coding DNA: TGCAGTGCTTACGAACTAGCGGGGGGTTTGGGGGTCACAGATACGCAGTATTTT. This translates into CSAYELAGGLGVTDTQYF.

This chain links TRBV6-5 with TRBJ2-2; 10 positions match TRBD1. From germline, CDR1 is MNHEY and CDR2 SVGAGI. This CDR3 contains 16 residues. J gave up 7 bases and V 0 bases, and 5 bases lay outside the gene matches. CDR3 sequence (DNA): TGTGCCAGCAGTTACTCGGGACAGGGGTCTCACGGGGAGCTGTTTTTT. Protein sequence: CASSYSGQGSHGELFF.

This clonotype showed up just a few times. V gene TRBV7-2 combines with J gene TRBJ1-4, with 9 nucleotides matching TRBD1. The length of the CDR3 is 17 residues. Trimming removed 5 bases from V and 3 bases from J; junction bases left unmatched: 10. Looked up from germline, CDR1 is SGHTA and CDR2 is FQGNSA. The CDR3 DNA follows: TGTGCCAGCAGCCGCCCGGGACAGGGCCATCCTAATGAAAAACTGTTTTTT. The encoded protein is CASSRPGQGHPNEKLFF.

This clonotype came up a few times. This chain links TRBV30 with TRBJ2-3, with unresolved D. The germline CDR1 and CDR2 sequences are GTSNPN and SVGIG (reference sequence). The CDR3 is 13 amino acids. The V end lost 2 bases, the J end lost 5 bases, and 11 bases lay between the germline ends. Here the CDR3 reads CAWSMAVGDTQYF. CDR3 in DNA: TGTGCCTGGAGTATGGCAGTTGGAGATACGCAGTATTTT. The variable domain in full, completed from reference TRBV30 and TRBJ2-3, reads SQTIHQWPATLVQPVGSPLSLECTVEGTSNPNLYWYRQAAGRGLQLLFYSVGIGQISSEVPQNLSASRPQDRQFILSSKKLLLSDSGFYLCAWSMAVGDTQYFGPGTRLTVL.

The V call is TRBV5-1, the J call TRBJ2-7, with D hard to call. V was cut by 2 bases and J by 1 base, with 7 bases left in between. The CDR3 sequence is 13 residues long. The germline CDR1 and CDR2 sequences are SGHRS and YFSETQ. CDR3 coding DNA: TGCGCCAGCAGCTTATTAGGGTCCTACGAGCAGTACTTC. Its protein is CASSLLGSYEQYF.

In its sample, this clonotype was seen a few times. The V and J genes are TRBV18 and TRBJ1-1, with D perhaps matching TRBD1 (6 bases). The CDR3 runs to 16 residues. Trimming cost V 6 bases and J 0 bases, with 17 bases left between them. Germline V CDR1 and CDR2: KGHSH, LQKENI. The CDR3 region is CASSLNNGGVNTEAFF. The CDR3 DNA reads TGTGCCAGCTCTCTTAATAACGGGGGCGTGAACACTGAAGCTTTCTTT.

This clonotype has just a few counts. V gene TRBV4-2 combines with J gene TRBJ2-7; 8 bases align to TRBD2. V was clipped by 1 base and J by 0 bases; unmatched bases: 2. This CDR3 region has 15 residues. Germline V gene lookup returns CDR1 LGHNA and CDR2 YNFKEQ. In nucleotides, the CDR3 is TGTGCCAGCAGCCAAGTACGGGGGGGCTCCTACGAGCAGTACTTC. Translated, it gives CASSQVRGGSYEQYF.

V gene TRBV4-1 combines with J gene TRBJ2-5, with D tentatively TRBD2 (5 bases). V shed 6 bases and J shed 7 bases, with 15 bases lying between them. CDR1 MGHRA and CDR2 YSYEKL come from the germline V gene. This CDR3 contains 13 residues. CDR3 coding DNA: TGCGCCAGCAGTTCTCTAGCAAGCGGGACCCAGTACTTC. Its translation is CASSSLASGTQYF.

The genes are TRBV7-8 and TRBJ2-1; D remains unclear. Germline V lookup: CDR1 SGHVS, CDR2 FQNEAQ. Trimming took 1 base from V and 10 from J, leaving 11 bases between them. The CDR3 contains 13 residues. DNA of the CDR3: TGTGCCAGCAGCTTAGGACCCCACGACGAGCAGTTCTTC. It codes for CASSLGPHDEQFF.

The chain combines TRBV20-1 with TRBJ1-2; possibly TRBD1 for D (6 bases). This CDR3 has 13 residues. V lost 3 bases and J 4 bases, leaving 12 bases between the germline ends. The germline V gene has CDR1 DFQATT and CDR2 SNEGSKA (reference sequence). CDR3 nucleotides: TGCAGTGCTAGGCGGACAGCTCTCTATGGCTACACCTTC. It translates to CSARRTALYGYTF.

In DNA, the CDR3 is TGCGCCAGCTCCGGGTCCCGGCGTATGGACGAGCAGTACTTC. This encodes CASSGSRRMDEQYF. The chain uses TRBV4-3 and TRBJ2-7; no definite D call. Germline V gene lookup returns CDR1 LGHNA and CDR2 YSLEER. The CDR3 spans 14 residues. Trimming stripped 8 bases from V and 5 bases from J, with 19 bases between.

This clonotype was counted only a few times. This rearrangement joins TRBV10-3 to TRBJ1-2; the match to TRBD1 covers 8 bases. The CDR3 has 12 amino acids. Germline assignment: CDR1 ENHRY and CDR2 SYGVKD. V lost 6 bases to trimming and J lost 7 bases; unmatched junction nucleotides: 4. In DNA form, the CDR3 reads TGTGCCATCAGGAAGGACAGGGCTGGCTACACCTTC. This encodes CAIRKDRAGYTF.